These 21 T cell receptor beta chains came from one sample sequenced in a study of shared clonotypes between healthy human individuals. TCRdb's copy holds only in-frame clones and misses some; the assay was immunoSEQ multiplex PCR. The repertoire holds a few million clones, with more than 85% as singletons. Source material: naive CD4+ T cells from PBMCs. The subset: CD45RA+ positively selected. These TCRs come from a man younger than 35 in good health. Some clones in this sample may be carry-over from other donors' samples.

The chain carries TRBV11-2 and TRBJ2-3; D gene ambiguous. The CDR3 has 14 residues. Trimming shortened V by 1 base and J by 5 bases, and 10 bases separated the two germline ends. The V gene's germline CDR1 is SGHAT and CDR2 FQNNGV. CDR3 residues: CASSLARTGDTQYF. The CDR3 DNA follows: TGTGCCAGCAGCTTAGCGAGGACGGGAGATACGCAGTATTTT.

The gene calls are TRBV7-9 and TRBJ2-7; D is unresolved. This CDR3 contains 13 residues. Germline loops: CDR1 SEHNR, CDR2 FQNEAQ (reference sequence). Trimming pared 1 base from V and 9 bases from J, leaving 13 bases between. The CDR3 nucleotides read TGTGCCAGCAGCTTAGATGGCCCTTTGGGGCAGTACTTC. This translates into CASSLDGPLGQYF.

The V and J genes are TRBV5-1 and TRBJ1-1; no definite D call. Trimming pared 3 bases from V and 6 bases from J, leaving 12 bases between. Per germline, CDR1 SGHRS and CDR2 YFSETQ. This CDR3 region has 13 residues. The CDR3 is CASSYGGRAEAFF. CDR3 in DNA: TGCGCCAGCAGCTACGGCGGGAGAGCTGAAGCTTTCTTT.

On this clone: In the same sample, other DNA sequences code for this CDR3. The chain has TRBV15 and TRBJ2-1; unclear D gene. V lost 1 base and J 6 bases, leaving 4 bases between the germline ends. This CDR3 contains 12 residues. Germline CDR1 and CDR2: LNHNV and YYDKDF (reference sequence). CDR3 sequence (DNA): TGTGCCACCAGCAGAGGTCGCAATGAGCAGTTCTTC. The encoded protein is CATSRGRNEQFF.

The V call is TRBV14, the J call TRBJ2-6; D is unclear. V lost 1 base, J lost 0 bases, and 7 bases lay in between. This CDR3 spans 16 amino acids. In germline, CDR1 is SGHDN, CDR2 FVKESK. Here the CDR3 reads CASSQGVGSGANVLTF. CDR3 coding DNA: TGTGCCAGCAGCCAAGGGGTGGGCTCTGGGGCCAACGTCCTGACTTTC.

V usage is TRBV6-5 and J usage is TRBJ2-1; D is unclear. The CDR3 is made up of 11 amino acids. V lost 6 bases, J lost 8 bases, and 8 bases lay in between. Germline-derived CDR1 and CDR2 are MNHEY and SVGAGI. The CDR3 sequence is CASSNGDEQFF. CDR3 sequence (DNA): TGTGCCAGCAGCAATGGCGATGAGCAGTTCTTC.

This clone was seen once. The chain joins TRBV28 to TRBJ2-7; no firm D call. The V end was cut by 2 bases, the J end by 1 base, with 15 bases between. The CDR3 spans 16 residues. The germline gives CDR1 MDHEN, CDR2 SYDVKM. The CDR3 DNA reads as TGTGCCAGCAGTTTAATAGGCCGACACTTATCCTACGAGCAGTACTTC. Translated: CASSLIGRHLSYEQYF.

The rearrangement joins TRBV7-9 to TRBJ1-2; 8 bases line up with TRBD1. With 7 bases clipped from V and 1 base from J, the junction kept 8 bases outside the gene matches. This CDR3 is built from 15 residues. Per germline, CDR1 SEHNR and CDR2 FQNEAQ (reference sequence). In DNA, the CDR3 is TGTGCCAGCACCCCCTGGGACAGGAATAACTATGGCTACACCTTC. Translated: CASTPWDRNNYGYTF.

The chain carries TRBV4-1 and TRBJ1-1; 7 bases match TRBD1. Germline V lookup: CDR1 MGHRA, CDR2 YSYEKL. The CDR3 runs to 16 residues. J was trimmed by 4 bases and V by 2 bases; bases with no gene match: 10. The CDR3 sequence: CASSQRTGAGGTEAFF. CDR3 nucleotide sequence: TGCGCCAGCAGCCAAAGAACAGGGGCGGGGGGCACTGAAGCTTTCTTT.

V is TRBV12-5 and J is TRBJ1-2, with 9 bases aligning to TRBD1. This CDR3 comprises 14 residues. With V trimmed by 1 base and J by 8 bases, 5 bases remained unmatched. Germline V lookup: CDR1 LGHNT, CDR2 FRNRAP. The CDR3 DNA reads as TGTGCTAGTGGTTTGGGGACAGGGGTGGGAGGCTACACCTTC. This translates into CASGLGTGVGGYTF.

The chain carries TRBV30 and TRBJ1-5; 9 nucleotides line up with TRBD1. The CDR3 extends over 18 amino acids. Germline CDR1 reads GTSNPN; CDR2 reads SVGIG (reference sequence). J was trimmed by 3 bases and V by 5 bases; bases with no gene match: 17. CDR3 loop: CAWLMGDRAAGVNQPQHF. DNA for the CDR3: TGTGCCTGGTTGATGGGGGACAGGGCGGCGGGCGTCAATCAGCCCCAGCATTTT. The variable domain in full, with the rest retrieved from reference TRBV30 and TRBJ1-5, is SQTIHQWPATLVQPVGSPLSLECTVEGTSNPNLYWYRQAAGRGLQLLFYSVGIGQISSEVPQNLSASRPQDRQFILSSKKLLLSDSGFYLCAWLMGDRAAGVNQPQHFGDGTRLSIL.

The rearrangement uses TRBV5-4 and TRBJ1-2, with TRBD1 matching over 7 bases. Germline V gene data show CDR1 as SGHNT and CDR2 as YYREEE (reference sequence). This CDR3 region has 14 residues. Trimming cost V 1 base and J 7 bases; bases outside gene matches: 7. CDR3: CASSLSRPGGGYTF. CDR3 DNA: TGTGCCAGCAGCTTGAGTCGGCCAGGGGGTGGCTACACCTTC.

This clone appeared a few times. Other nucleotide sequences from this sample produce the same CDR3. The V gene is TRBV5-1, the J gene TRBJ1-1; D ambiguous. The germline V gene has CDR1 SGHRS and CDR2 YFSETQ. V dropped 1 base and J dropped 4 bases, with 5 bases sitting between them. The CDR3 has 12 residues. The CDR3 here is CASSLSGTEAFF. The CDR3 bases are TGCGCCAGCAGCTTGTCCGGCACTGAAGCTTTCTTT.

The chain carries TRBV5-8 and TRBJ2-2; 8 bases match TRBD2. The CDR3 runs 17 residues. From germline, CDR1 is SGHTS and CDR2 YDEGEE. The V and J ends lost 1 base and 5 bases, in that order; junction bases with no gene match: 10. CDR3 sequence: CASSLWFRREETGELFF. In DNA form, the CDR3 reads TGTGCCAGCAGCTTGTGGTTTAGGCGGGAGGAAACCGGGGAGCTGTTTTTT.

This chain joins TRBV27 and TRBJ2-2; D call uncertain. This CDR3 spans 12 amino acids. V lost 6 bases, J lost 6 bases, and 8 bases lay in between. Germline V CDR1 and CDR2: MNHEY, SMNVEV (reference sequence). The CDR3 loop reads CASSPWPGELFF. DNA for the CDR3: TGTGCCAGCAGCCCCTGGCCCGGGGAGCTGTTTTTT.

The genes are TRBV28 and TRBJ2-3; 9 nucleotides line up with TRBD1. Trimming took 7 bases from V and 2 from J; bases not matched to a gene: 7. Germline assignment: CDR1 MDHEN and CDR2 SYDVKM. The CDR3 runs to 15 residues. CDR3: CASTLGTGFTDTQYF. The CDR3, as DNA: TGTGCCAGCACCCTCGGGACAGGGTTCACAGATACGCAGTATTTT.

This clone was seen only once. The chain couples TRBV14 to TRBJ1-2; a weak D match, TRBD1 (5 bases). The length of the CDR3 is 16 residues. V was pared by 4 bases and J by 8 bases, with 23 bases between. Germline CDR1 SGHDN, CDR2 FVKESK. CDR3 residues: CASSPSRDGGEEGYTF. The CDR3 region has the DNA TGTGCCAGCAGCCCGTCGAGGGACGGGGGGGAAGAGGGCTACACCTTC.

V and J are TRBV27 and TRBJ2-7; 7 bases align to TRBD2. The ends lost 5 bases at V and 1 base at J; junction bases unmatched: 8. This CDR3 comprises 15 residues. Per the germline V gene, CDR1 is MNHEY and CDR2 is SMNVEV (reference sequence). The CDR3, as DNA: TGTGCCAGCAGTCCCCAACCAGCGGGATCCTACGAGCAGTACTTC. Protein sequence: CASSPQPAGSYEQYF.

J is TRBJ2-7 and V is TRBV5-1; 11 positions match TRBD2. Germline values: CDR1 SGHRS, CDR2 YFSETQ. This CDR3 has 15 residues. Losses at the gene ends were 3 bases for V and 2 bases for J; bases not matched to a gene: 4. DNA for the CDR3: TGCGCCAGCAGCTCACTAGCGGGGGCCACCTACGAGCAGTACTTC. Translation: CASSSLAGATYEQYF.

The rearrangement uses TRBV7-2 and TRBJ1-1; 9 bases agree with TRBD1. The CDR3 totals 15 residues. CDR1 and CDR2 (germline): SGHTA, FQGNSA. V dropped 2 bases and J dropped 5; count of bases not matched to a gene: 6. CDR3 region: CASSLSDRGRTEAFF. CDR3 coding DNA: TGTGCCAGCAGCTTAAGCGACAGGGGGAGAACTGAAGCTTTCTTT.

The CDR3 sequence is CASSLGLETYGYTF. DNA of the CDR3: TGTGCCAGCAGCTTGGGGCTAGAGACATATGGCTACACCTTC. The rearrangement links TRBV5-4 to TRBJ1-2; no clear D. The CDR3 contains 14 residues. Germline V lookup: CDR1 SGHNT, CDR2 YYREEE (reference sequence). Trimming shortened V by 0 bases and J by 5 bases, and 11 bases separated the two germline ends. The variable domain in full, with the rest retrieved from reference TRBV5-4 and TRBJ1-2, is ETGVTQSPTHLIKTRGQQVTLRCSSQSGHNTVSWYQQALGQGPQFIFQYYREEENGRGNFPPRFSGLQFPNYSSELNVNALELDDSALYLCASSLGLETYGYTFGSGTRLTVV.